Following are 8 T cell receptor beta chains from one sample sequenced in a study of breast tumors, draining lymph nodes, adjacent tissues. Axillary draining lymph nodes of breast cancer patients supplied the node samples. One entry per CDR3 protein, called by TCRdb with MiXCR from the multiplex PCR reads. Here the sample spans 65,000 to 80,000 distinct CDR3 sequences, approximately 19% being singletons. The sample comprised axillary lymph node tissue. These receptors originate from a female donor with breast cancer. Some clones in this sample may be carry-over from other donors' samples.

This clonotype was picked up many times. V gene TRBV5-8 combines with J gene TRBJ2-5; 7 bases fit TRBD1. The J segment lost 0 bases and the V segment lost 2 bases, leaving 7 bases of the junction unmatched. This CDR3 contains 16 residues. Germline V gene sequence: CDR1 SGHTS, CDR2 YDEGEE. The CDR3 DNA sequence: TGTGCCAGCAGCTTACGAACAGGGGAAGACCAAGAGACCCAGTACTTC. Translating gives CASSLRTGEDQETQYF.

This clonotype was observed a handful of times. The CDR3 spells CASSGRGQGAAGANVLTF. In DNA, the CDR3 is TGTGCCAGCAGTGGAAGAGGACAGGGGGCGGCTGGGGCCAACGTCCTGACTTTC. The chain couples TRBV2 to TRBJ2-6; TRBD1 matches 11 bases. Germline V gene data show CDR1 as SNHLY and CDR2 as FYNNEI. The trim removed 4 bases at V and 2 bases at J, leaving 7 bases unmatched. This CDR3 contains 18 residues.

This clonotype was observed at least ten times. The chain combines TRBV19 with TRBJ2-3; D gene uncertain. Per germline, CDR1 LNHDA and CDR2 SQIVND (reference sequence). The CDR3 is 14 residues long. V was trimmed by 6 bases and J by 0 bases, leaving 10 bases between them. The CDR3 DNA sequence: TGTGCCAGTAGCCTACGTGGAAGCACAGATACGCAGTATTTT. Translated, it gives CASSLRGSTDTQYF.

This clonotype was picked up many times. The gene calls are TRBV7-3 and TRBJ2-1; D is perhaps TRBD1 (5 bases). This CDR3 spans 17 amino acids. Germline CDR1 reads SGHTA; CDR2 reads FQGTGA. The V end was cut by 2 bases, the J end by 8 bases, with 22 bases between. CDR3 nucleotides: TGTGCCAGCAGCTTAGGGGCAGGCCGCTTCGATCGAGATGAGCAGTTCTTC. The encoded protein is CASSLGAGRFDRDEQFF.

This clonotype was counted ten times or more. CDR3 DNA sequence: TGTGCCAGTAGTCCGCGGACAGGTCAGAATGAAAAACTGTTTTTT. Protein sequence: CASSPRTGQNEKLFF. V is TRBV19 and J is TRBJ1-4, with TRBD1 matching over 7 bases. The J segment lost 5 bases and the V segment lost 5 bases, leaving 8 bases of the junction unmatched. CDR1 and CDR2 from the germline V gene are LNHDA and SQIVND (reference sequence). The CDR3 consists of 15 residues.

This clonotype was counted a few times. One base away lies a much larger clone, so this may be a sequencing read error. In DNA, the CDR3 is TGCAGAACCCGTCAGTCCGGGAGGGTGAGGGAGCAGTACTTC. The encoded protein is CRTRQSGRVREQYF. The chain recombines TRBV20-1 with TRBJ2-7, with 8 positions matching TRBD2. Per the germline V gene, CDR1 is DFQATT and CDR2 is SNEGSKA (reference sequence). CDR3 length equals 14 residues.

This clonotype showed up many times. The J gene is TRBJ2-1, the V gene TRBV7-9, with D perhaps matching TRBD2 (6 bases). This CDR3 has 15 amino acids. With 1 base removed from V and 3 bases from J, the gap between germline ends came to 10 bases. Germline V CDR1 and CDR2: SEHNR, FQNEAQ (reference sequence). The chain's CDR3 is CASSLGGGDYNEQFF. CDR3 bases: TGTGCCAGCAGCTTAGGGGGAGGAGACTACAATGAGCAGTTCTTC.

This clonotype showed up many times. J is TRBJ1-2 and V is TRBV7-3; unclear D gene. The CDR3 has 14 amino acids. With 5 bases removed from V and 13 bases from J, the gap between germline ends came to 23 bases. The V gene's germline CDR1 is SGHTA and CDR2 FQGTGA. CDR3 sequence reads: CASSNTPTLVGATF. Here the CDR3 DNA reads TGTGCCAGCAGCAACACACCGACCTTGGTTGGAGCCACCTTC.